The 15 T cell receptor beta chains presented below share a single source sample, sequenced in a study of CD8 T cells in ankylosing spondylitis. TCRdb passed the 5' RACE reads through MiXCR, listing each CDR3 protein once. Of nearly 350,000 distinct CDR3 sequences in the sample, over 12% were seen once. The source material was blood, either unsorted or a sorted T cell fraction (not recorded which). The receptor source for this set is a male donor with ankylosing spondylitis or in good health (not recorded which).

This clonotype was counted a single time. The V call is TRBV3-1, the J call TRBJ2-1; 7 bases align to TRBD2. Germline V CDR1 and CDR2: LGHDT, YNNKEL (reference sequence). This CDR3 has 17 amino acids. Germline trimming cut 1 base from V and 0 bases from J; bases unmatched to any gene: 6. The CDR3: CASSQGASGASYNEQFF. The CDR3 DNA sequence: TGTGCCAGCAGCCAAGGGGCAAGCGGGGCCTCCTACAATGAGCAGTTCTTC.

This clonotype occurred a few times. The V call is TRBV10-1, the J call TRBJ2-7; TRBD2 matches 7 bases. Germline assignment: CDR1 WNHNN and CDR2 SYGVQD (reference sequence). Trimming at V came to 6 bases and at J to 0 bases, leaving 5 bases not matched to a gene. The CDR3 is 14 residues long. The CDR3 DNA sequence: TGCGCCAGCAGGCCGGGGGGAGGCTCCTACGAGCAGTACTTC. This translates into CASRPGGGSYEQYF.

The table lists this clonotype with a few counts. V gene TRBV6-1 combines with J gene TRBJ1-6; D is undetermined. Germline V gene data show CDR1 as MNHNS and CDR2 as SASEGT. The CDR3 runs to 14 residues. Trimming left V 6 bases short and J 7 bases short, with 13 bases between. CDR3: CASSPFPGNSPLHF. For the CDR3, the DNA is TGTGCCAGCAGCCCTTTTCCAGGCAATTCACCCCTCCACTTT.

The V call is TRBV7-2, the J call TRBJ1-1; the D gene is possibly TRBD1 (6 bases). This CDR3 is built from 14 residues. V gave up 7 bases and J gave up 1 base, with 13 bases separating them. The germline V gene has CDR1 SGHTA and CDR2 FQGNSA. The CDR3 reads CASNVLGQNTEAFF. The DNA for the CDR3 is TGTGCCAGCAACGTACTGGGACAGAACACTGAAGCTTTCTTT.

This clonotype has more than one count but fewer than ten. The chain couples TRBV5-5 to TRBJ1-5; 8 nucleotides agree with TRBD1. The CDR3 runs 15 residues. Germline-derived CDR1 and CDR2 are SGHKS and YYEKEE (reference sequence). V shed 3 bases, J shed 0 bases, and the junction held 2 bases outside the gene matches. The CDR3 nucleotides read TGTGCCAGCAGCTGGGGACAGGTTAGCAATCAGCCCCAGCATTTT. Residues: CASSWGQVSNQPQHF.

This clonotype was counted ten times or more. V and J are TRBV10-3 and TRBJ2-7, with 12 bases lining up with TRBD2. This CDR3 is built from 15 residues. V was pared by 5 bases and J by 5 bases, with 7 bases of the junction left unmatched. Germline lookup yields CDR1 ENHRY and CDR2 SYGVKD. CDR3 in amino acids: CAISNTSGRTNEQYF. As DNA, the CDR3 is TGTGCCATCAGTAATACTAGCGGGAGGACAAACGAGCAGTACTTC.

The rearrangement uses TRBV13 and TRBJ1-1; D perhaps matches TRBD1 (6 bases). The germline CDR1 and CDR2 sequences are PRHDT and FYEKMQ (reference sequence). The CDR3 extends over 14 amino acids. V lost 3 bases and J 4 bases, leaving 12 bases between the germline ends. CDR3 nucleotide sequence: TGTGCCAGCAGCTTCGGGGGGCGCGTCACTGAAGCTTTCTTT. Translated, it gives CASSFGGRVTEAFF. Filled out from reference TRBV13 and TRBJ1-1, the complete variable domain reads AAGVIQSPRHLIKEKRETATLKCYPIPRHDTVYWYQQGPGQDPQFLISFYEKMQSDKGSIPDRFSAQQFSDYHSELNMSSLELGDSALYFCASSFGGRVTEAFFGQGTRLTVV.

V usage is TRBV20-1 and J usage is TRBJ2-1; 9 bases are a match to TRBD2. The CDR3 covers 15 residues. Germline CDR1 is DFQATT and CDR2 is SNEGSKA (reference sequence). V was clipped by 3 bases and J by 7 bases; unmatched bases: 10. In DNA form, the CDR3 reads TGCAGTGCTAGTAATGCGGGACTAGCCTTAAATGAGCAGTTCTTC. Translated: CSASNAGLALNEQFF.

In its sample, this clonotype was seen a few times. The chain links TRBV12-3 or TRBV12-4 to TRBJ2-2; 7 bases agree with TRBD1. This CDR3 contains 12 residues. CDR3 nucleotides: TGTGCTGCTAGGGGGCGCACCGGGGAGCTGTTTTTT. Translating it yields CAARGRTGELFF.

This clonotype was observed at least ten times. This CDR3 is CAISDFGGQTDQPQHF. DNA of the CDR3: TGTGCCATCAGTGATTTTGGTGGACAGACCGATCAGCCCCAGCATTTT. V gene TRBV10-3 combines with J gene TRBJ1-5, with a tentative D call TRBD1 (6 bases). The ends were cut back, 3 bases at V and 5 bases at J, with 17 bases in the middle. The CDR3 covers 16 residues. The germline V gene has CDR1 ENHRY and CDR2 SYGVKD.

The J gene is TRBJ2-6, the V gene TRBV5-1; TRBD1 is a possible D gene (5 bases). V was cut by 4 bases and J by 2 bases, with 16 bases left in between. Germline lookup yields CDR1 SGHRS and CDR2 YFSETQ. This CDR3 contains 17 residues. CDR3 amino acids: CASSPTSQAAGANVLTF. The CDR3 nucleotides read TGCGCCAGCAGCCCCACCTCACAGGCGGCTGGGGCCAACGTCCTGACTTTC.

The sample holds one count of this clonotype. The V gene is TRBV20-1, the J gene TRBJ2-1, with 8 positions matching TRBD1. J gave up 5 bases and V 3 bases, and 9 bases lay outside the gene matches. The CDR3 is 15 residues long. Germline loops: CDR1 DFQATT, CDR2 SNEGSKA (reference sequence). CDR3 amino acids: CSARGRTGHNNEQFF. CDR3 DNA sequence: TGCAGTGCTAGGGGAAGGACAGGGCATAACAATGAGCAGTTCTTC.

The table lists this clonotype with a few counts. No DNA is shown, since the ends of the CDR3 on it are uncertain; the CDR3 is the one TCRdb lists. The chain combines TRBV21-1 with TRBJ2-5; the table gives TRBD1 as D, unverified against the DNA. TRBV21-1 is a documented pseudogene. Including both end residues, the CDR3 is 17 amino acids long. This CDR3 reads CASSYLCDEEGGGTQYF.

This clonotype turned up a few times. This chain uses TRBV19 with TRBJ2-2; D gene unclear. Germline CDR1 LNHDA, CDR2 SQIVND (reference sequence). This CDR3 region has 12 residues. The V end lost 2 bases, the J end lost 8 bases, and 6 bases lay between the germline ends. As DNA, the CDR3 is TGTGCCAGTAGTATAACCGAAGGGGAGCTGTTTTTT. Its translation is CASSITEGELFF. The whole variable domain, filled in from reference TRBV19 and TRBJ2-2, reads DGGITQSPKYLFRKEGQNVTLSCEQNLNHDAMYWYRQDPGQGLRLIYYSQIVNDFQKGDIAEGYSVSREKKESFPLTVTSAQKNPTAFYLCASSITEGELFFGEGSRLTVL.

This clonotype appeared a few times. The chain carries TRBV12-3 or TRBV12-4 and TRBJ2-1, with TRBD1 matching over 7 bases. The CDR3 consists of 15 residues. The V gene end was trimmed by 5 bases and the J gene end by 3 bases; junction bases not matched to a gene: 7. CDR3 residues: CASSDRVGDYNEQFF. In DNA form, the CDR3 reads TGTGCCAGCAGTGACAGGGTTGGTGACTACAATGAGCAGTTCTTC.